A selection of T cell receptor beta chains follows, all from one sample in a study of STAT5B mutations in CD4+ large granular lymphocyte leukemia. Measured with immunoSEQ multiplex PCR; TCRdb has only the in-frame clones, and not every one. The data show about 32,000 clones, roughly 72% seen once. Sequenced material: CD4+ T cells from blood buffy coats. All receptors come from a human donor in good health. Each CDR3 is given with its conserved first and last residue. The D gene is left open where the match is weak. Clone size is stated in some rows and not others, as once, few, many or a class when expanded.

>-|TRBJ2-5|TRBD2|TRBV19
CASRSGLAGASQETQYF
TGTGCCAGTAGATCTGGACTAGCGGGGGCCTCACAAGAGACCCAGTACTTC
>-|TRBJ2-7|-|TRBV7-8
CASSSITQAGEQYF
TGTGCCAGCAGCTCTATAACTCAGGCGGGCGAGCAGTACTTC
>-|TRBJ1-1|-|TRBV7-9
CASSSLTGGWVRFSTFF
TGTGCCAGCAGCTCCCTCACGGGGGGTTGGGTAAGGTTTAGTACTTTCTTT
>-|TRBJ2-1|TRBD2|TRBV5-1
CASTLRLAGESQFF
TGCGCCAGCACCCTACGACTAGCGGGGGAATCGCAGTTCTTC
>-|TRBJ1-2|-|TRBV27
CASSLSDRNYGYTF
TGTGCCAGCAGTTTATCTGACCGTAACTATGGCTACACCTTC
>-|TRBJ1-2|-|TRBV7-9
CASILLGGMPNYGYTF
TGTGCCAGCATCCTACTCGGGGGTATGCCCAACTATGGCTACACCTTC
>-|TRBJ1-2|-|TRBV10-3
CAISESGAGANYGYTF
TGTGCCATCAGTGAGTCGGGGGCAGGGGCTAACTATGGCTACACCTTC
>-|TRBJ2-4|-|TRBV19
CASMGGRGTGAKNIQYF
TGTGCCAGTATGGGGGGGAGGGGGACTGGAGCCAAAAACATTCAGTACTTC
>-|TRBJ2-3|TRBD2|TRBV5-1
CASSPGTRRADTQYF
TGCGCCAGCAGCCCCGGGACTAGAAGGGCAGATACGCAGTATTTT
>once|TRBJ1-6|-|TRBV30
CAWSVRPYGTSYNSPLHF
TGTGCCTGGAGTGTACGACCCTACGGGACCTCCTATAATTCACCCCTCCACTTT
>once|TRBJ1-5|-|TRBV18
CASSPPGEFGNQPQHF
TGTGCCAGCTCACCACCGGGGGAGTTTGGCAATCAGCCCCAGCATTTT
>-|TRBJ2-5|-|TRBV7-9
CASSSLRGQETQYF
TGTGCCAGCAGCTCCTTGCGGGGCCAAGAGACCCAGTACTTC
>-|TRBJ1-4|-|TRBV6-6
CASSYGQSNEKLFF
TGTGCCAGCAGTTACGGGCAGTCTAATGAAAAACTGTTTTTT
>-|TRBJ1-4|-|TRBV25-1
CASSERGRNNEKLFF
TGTGCCAGCAGTGAACGGGGACGGAATAATGAAAAACTGTTTTTT
>-|TRBJ2-2|TRBD1|TRBV19
CASARTGAGGELFF
TGTGCCAGCGCCCGGACAGGGGCTGGCGGGGAGCTGTTTTTT
>-|TRBJ1-6|TRBD1|TRBV5-4
CASSWTGRNSPLHF
TGTGCCAGCAGCTGGACAGGGCGCAATTCACCCCTCCACTTT
>-|TRBJ2-1|TRBD2|TRBV30
CAWKKDLAGYNEQFF
TGTGCCTGGAAAAAGGACCTAGCGGGGTACAATGAGCAGTTCTTC
>-|TRBJ2-5|TRBD2|TRBV9
CASSNSGGAAETQYF
TGTGCCAGCAGCAATAGCGGGGGGGCAGCAGAGACCCAGTACTTC
>-|TRBJ2-1|-|TRBV10-3
CAISDRSLPVYNEQFF
TGTGCCATCAGTGACCGTTCCCTGCCGGTTTACAATGAGCAGTTCTTC
>once|TRBJ1-3|TRBD1|TRBV18
CASSQPGTGAGNTIYF
TGTGCCAGCTCACAACCGGGGACAGGGGCTGGAAACACCATATATTTT
>few|TRBJ1-6|TRBD1|TRBV6-6
CASSRDRRSPLHF
TGTGCCAGCAGCCGGGACAGACGCTCACCCCTCCACTTT
>-|TRBJ1-2|TRBD1|TRBV2
CASSDRDRGRKHGYTF
TGTGCCAGCAGTGATAGGGACAGGGGGCGGAAGCATGGCTACACCTTC
>-|TRBJ2-1|TRBD1|TRBV19
CASSSQGQGSNEQFF
TGTGCCAGTAGTAGTCAGGGACAGGGATCCAATGAGCAGTTCTTC